This passage covers 8 T cell receptor beta chains from one sample sequenced in a study of regulatory T cells in long-lasting Graves disease (dated by TCRdb to about 2021). Libraries were built with multiplex PCR. Sequencing instrument: Illumina HiSeq 4000. CDR3 regions were amplified by Arm-PCR with iRepertoire HTBI primers to construct TCR beta libraries. TCRdb reprocessing: public reads trimmed at Q25 with fastp, clones called with MiXCR, in-frame beta chains kept. Rows are combined by CDR3 protein, so each entry shows the most common genes and DNA. The sample table holds 400,000 to 500,000 distinct CDR3 sequences, of which about a fifth were seen once. Of the sample, about 7.8% is held by the ten largest clones. The time point label of this sample denotes: persistent/refractory GD, antithyroid drugs over 5 years with positive TRAb. For both TCR sequencing and RNA sequencing, RNA was extracted from PBMCs in TRIzol.

This material consisted of peripheral blood mononuclear cells (PBMCs), taken when the disease was refractory, from a patient treated with antithyroid drugs. The receptor source for this set is a female donor with Graves disease.

This clonotype was seen ten or more times. The V call is TRBV12-3 or TRBV12-4, the J call TRBJ1-1; a weak D match, TRBD1 (6 bases). Trimming left V 1 base short and J 1 base short, with 10 bases between. The CDR3 covers 15 residues. CDR3 sequence reads: CASSLDREKNTEAFF. CDR3 bases: TGTGCCAGCAGTTTAGACAGGGAGAAGAACACTGAAGCTTTCTTT.

This clonotype has a count of ten or more. CDR3 bases: TGTGCCACCACCCACCCAGGACAGGGGACGGGCGAGCAGTACTTC. Translating it yields CATTHPGQGTGEQYF. The V call is TRBV15, the J call TRBJ2-7, with TRBD1 matching 9 bases. Trimming cost V 7 bases and J 6 bases; bases outside gene matches: 13. Germline assignment: CDR1 LNHNV and CDR2 YYDKDF (reference sequence). The CDR3 is 15 residues long.

This clonotype was detected a few times. The chain has TRBV16 and TRBJ1-4, with D possibly being TRBD1 (5 bases). This CDR3 has 14 amino acids. Germline V CDR1 and CDR2: KGHSY, FQNENV. V lost 1 base to trimming and J lost 3 bases, with 6 bases between them. The CDR3 region has the DNA TGTGCCAGCAGCCAATTACAGGCTAATGAAAAACTGTTTTTT. It encodes CASSQLQANEKLFF.

In its sample, this clonotype was seen many times. The chain links TRBV7-2 to TRBJ1-1, with a possible D match to TRBD1 (5 bases). Trimming pared 1 base from V and 1 base from J, leaving 10 bases between. Germline CDR1 SGHTA, CDR2 FQGNSA. The CDR3 totals 15 residues. The CDR3 protein is CASSLDNRQNTEAFF. The CDR3 coding sequence is TGTGCCAGCAGCTTAGACAACAGGCAGAACACTGAAGCTTTCTTT.

In this sample, this clonotype turned up a few times. The chain is built from TRBV7-9 and TRBJ2-4; 9 nucleotides agree with TRBD2. The CDR3 is 17 amino acids. Germline-derived CDR1 and CDR2 are SEHNR and FQNEAQ (reference sequence). The trim removed 2 bases at V and 8 bases at J, leaving 13 bases unmatched. CDR3 sequence (DNA): TGTGCCAGCAGCTTAACCCCCGGAGGCGGGAGGGCCGACATTCAGTACTTC. Its protein is CASSLTPGGGRADIQYF.

This clonotype has just a few counts. The J gene is TRBJ2-3, the V gene TRBV29-1; TRBD2 matches at 11 bases. Germline V gene lookup returns CDR1 SQVTM and CDR2 ANQGSEA. The CDR3 contains 15 residues. The V and J ends lost 7 bases and 1 base, in that order; junction bases with no gene match: 7. The CDR3 DNA sequence: TGCAGCGCAACAAGGACTAGCGGGCGCACAGATACGCAGTATTTT. This gives the protein CSATRTSGRTDTQYF.

The chain carries TRBV27 and TRBJ1-4, with 7 bases fitting TRBD1. The ends lost 3 bases at V and 5 bases at J; junction bases unmatched: 3. Germline CDR1 is MNHEY and CDR2 is SMNVEV (reference sequence). This CDR3 has 14 residues. In DNA form, the CDR3 reads TGTGCCAGCAGTTTGACAGGGAGGAATGAAAAACTGTTTTTT. Its translation is CASSLTGRNEKLFF.

This clonotype has just a few counts. The junction does not match germline at one end; this may be a read error. The CDR3 sequence: CSARGDLLDF. As DNA, the CDR3 is TGCAGTGCTAGAGGAGACCTTTTAGACTTT. The rearrangement links TRBV20-1 to TRBJ1-1; D gene ambiguous. The CDR3 consists of 10 residues. Germline V lookup: CDR1 DFQATT, CDR2 SNEGSKA (reference sequence).